This T cell receptor (beta chain) originates from a study of CD8+CD57+ T cells in acquired aplastic anemia (dated by TCRdb to between 2018 and 2020). Looking at the study overall: Extracted DNA from sorted CD4+ and CD8+ cells averaged 3.2 ug, ranging from roughly 0.17 to 27.4 ug. Healthy donor samples averaged roughly 9.8 million reads for CD4+ and about 12 million for CD8+ cells.

Profiling of TCR beta VDJ combinations and CDR3 sequences used genomic DNA as the template. An Illumina HiSeq 2000 was used for TCR repertoire sequencing. Per the original workflow: TRBV/TRBJ rearrangement plots, CDR3 size and DJ length profiles, and Simpson's diversity index were used to evaluate the repertoires. The most abundant DNA sequence in the deep sequencing data was taken as the immunodominant clone. CDR3 amino acid sequences were checked for sharing between subjects and were compared against published repertoires and the VDJdb database. TCRdb itself trimmed the public reads at Q25 with fastp, ran MiXCR and retained productive beta chains. Here each entry gathers all rows of one CDR3 protein and keeps the most common genes and DNA. These V and J calls rely on TCRdb rather than the paper's analysis. The sample table holds roughly 420,000 distinct CDR3 sequences, of which just under 70% were seen once. The biggest ten clones account for 3.5% to 4.5% of the sample.

The research as a whole found: Twenty-nine CD8+ CDR3 sequences were shared between patients and controls but appeared highly expressed in patients and within their immunodominant clones. No significant difference in CD8+ Simpson's diversity was found between patients and healthy controls (P=0.060).

CDR1 and CDR2 (SEHNR, FQNEAQ) derive from the germline V gene (reference sequence). The CDR3 numbers 15 residues from cysteine through phenylalanine. This entry keeps only the CDR3 DNA: 45 bases, framed from base 1. The junction shows trimming of 7 bases on V and 5 bases on J, and the gene matches do not reach 12 bases of it. In the study, sorted CD4+ and CD8+ blood T cells from patients with severe aplastic anemia and from healthy subjects underwent deep sequencing of TCR repertoires. Ficoll-Paque density gradient centrifugation was used to isolate peripheral blood mononuclear cells. Before DNA was extracted, CD4+ and CD8+ T cells were sorted using either FACS or magnetic beads. With regard to this clonotype: There is no known antigen for this receptor. Base quality data are lacking; no much larger clone is found one base away.

The receptor chain draws on TRBV7-9 and TRBJ2-5; TRBD1 matches 8 bases in the middle. Material for sequencing was sorted CD4+, CD8+, or CD8+CD57+ T cells (not recorded which) from PBMCs. This clonotype was sampled from a human donor in good health, serving as a control. The CDR3 region has the sequence CASTLDQGAWETQYF. The DNA sequence follows: TGTGCCAGCACCCTTGATCAGGGGGCTTGGGAGACCCAGTACTTC.